Below, 32 T cell receptor beta chains from the same sample are listed, as sequenced in a study of cytomegalovirus exposure and HLA in healthy donors. The PCR was carried out with 60 Vbeta primers and 13 Jbeta primers. Sequencing used immunoSEQ multiplex PCR; TCRdb keeps in-frame clones, though not all of them. The repertoire holds 200,000 to 300,000 clones, with around 80% as singletons. The specimen was PBMCs. All receptors come from a boy aged 5-17 years in good health and CMV-seronegative.

With regard to this clone: Germline and junction disagree at one end, which may indicate a read error. The genes are TRBV6-5 and TRBJ1-2; 9 nucleotides line up with TRBD1. The CDR3 runs 14 residues. Germline V gene data show CDR1 as MNHEY and CDR2 as SVGAGI. The CDR3 DNA reads as TGTTCCAGCAGTAGGGGACAGGGCTCAGATGGCTACACCTTC. Translating gives CSSSRGQGSDGYTF.

This chain uses TRBV7-2 with TRBJ2-7, with D perhaps matching TRBD2 (5 bases). Trimming stripped 4 bases from V and 0 bases from J, with 16 bases between. The CDR3 length is 16 residues. Germline V gene data show CDR1 as SGHTA and CDR2 as FQGNSA. CDR3 DNA sequence: TGTGCCAGCAGCTATTCAGCGGAATGGAGCTCCTACGAGCAGTACTTC. Translated, it gives CASSYSAEWSSYEQYF.

The chain carries TRBV29-1 and TRBJ1-5, with TRBD1 matching 7 bases. CDR1 and CDR2 from the germline V gene are SQVTM and ANQGSEA. The CDR3 has 14 residues. The V and J ends lost 5 bases and 0 bases, in that order; junction bases with no gene match: 4. In DNA form, the CDR3 reads TGCAGCGTTTCGGGACAGTATAGCAATCAGCCCCAGCATTTT. As protein: CSVSGQYSNQPQHF.

The chain links TRBV7-3 to TRBJ2-2, with 7 bases identical to TRBD2. The CDR3 has 17 amino acids. Losses at the gene ends were 5 bases for V and 1 base for J; bases not matched to a gene: 10. Germline V gene data show CDR1 as SGHTA and CDR2 as FQGTGA. CDR3 protein: CASSPRMIAGNTGELFF. CDR3 sequence (DNA): TGTGCCAGCAGCCCTCGAATGATAGCGGGGAACACCGGGGAGCTGTTTTTT. The variable domain in full, with the rest retrieved from reference TRBV7-3 and TRBJ2-2, is GAGVSQTPSNKVTEKGKYVELRCDPISGHTALYWYRQSLGQGPEFLIYFQGTGAADDSGLPNDRFFAVRPEGSVSTLKIQRTERGDSAVYLCASSPRMIAGNTGELFFGEGSRLTVL.

The chain carries TRBV29-1 and TRBJ1-4; D gene ambiguous. The CDR3 runs 14 residues. Germline V gene data show CDR1 as SQVTM and CDR2 as ANQGSEA. V lost 7 bases to trimming and J lost 6 bases, with 18 bases between them. This CDR3 reads CSALSEHHHEKLFF. The CDR3 nucleotides read TGCAGCGCCTTGAGTGAGCACCACCATGAAAAACTGTTTTTT.

The chain carries TRBV5-1 and TRBJ2-5, with D possibly being TRBD2 (5 bases). Germline V gene data show CDR1 as SGHRS and CDR2 as YFSETQ. The CDR3 length is 16 residues. V was trimmed by 0 bases and J by 0 bases, leaving 12 bases between them. The CDR3 reads CASSLAGVGYQETQYF. The CDR3 nucleotides read TGCGCCAGCAGCTTGGCCGGGGTTGGGTACCAAGAGACCCAGTACTTC.

The rearrangement links TRBV13 to TRBJ2-7; maybe TRBD2 (5 bases). The CDR3 covers 14 residues. V was clipped by 3 bases and J by 6 bases, with 15 bases between them. Germline CDR1 PRHDT, CDR2 FYEKMQ (reference sequence). The CDR3 loop is CASSLGALRAEQYF. The CDR3 nucleotides read TGTGCCAGCAGCTTGGGAGCCTTACGGGCCGAGCAGTACTTC.

The chain has TRBV27 and TRBJ2-5; tentative D call: TRBD2 (6 bases). The end of the DNA is better explained by TRBJ2-7, so the J call may be wrong. CDR3 length: 14 residues. Germline-derived CDR1 and CDR2 are MNHEY and SMNVEV (reference sequence). CDR3 region: CASSLGGETYEQYF. CDR3 DNA sequence: TGTGCCAGCAGTTTAGGAGGGGAAACCTACGAGCAGTACTTC.

This chain joins TRBV4-2 and TRBJ2-1; D gene uncertain. V lost 3 bases to trimming and J lost 0 bases, with 12 bases between them. The CDR3 is made up of 16 amino acids. Germline V gene lookup returns CDR1 LGHNA and CDR2 YNFKEQ. The CDR3: CASSQFPPSSYNEQFF. CDR3 in DNA: TGTGCCAGCAGCCAGTTCCCTCCGAGCTCCTACAATGAGCAGTTCTTC.

The table lists this clone with a count of one. This chain uses TRBV19 with TRBJ1-5; D gene unclear. The V end lost 7 bases, the J end lost 7 bases, and 17 bases lay between the germline ends. This CDR3 has 14 residues. Germline assignment: CDR1 LNHDA and CDR2 SQIVND (reference sequence). DNA for the CDR3: TGTGCCAGTAATCCGGTCGACTCCTCGCAGCCCCAGCATTTT. It yields the protein CASNPVDSSQPQHF.

The chain links TRBV19 to TRBJ2-2; tentative D call: TRBD2 (5 bases). Germline V CDR1 and CDR2: LNHDA, SQIVND (reference sequence). The CDR3 runs to 12 residues. Trimming took off 7 bases at V and 7 bases at J, with 10 bases between the two ends. The CDR3 here is CASTQLGGELFF. CDR3 coding DNA: TGTGCCAGTACCCAACTAGGCGGGGAGCTGTTTTTT.

This clone was recorded a few times. The chain employs TRBV6-5 and TRBJ2-7, with D possibly being TRBD2 (6 bases). Germline CDR1 reads MNHEY; CDR2 reads SVGAGI. The V gene lost 5 bases and the J gene lost 9 bases, with 20 bases spanning the gap. CDR3 length: 14 residues. The CDR3 is CASSTRRGTVGQYF. The CDR3 DNA sequence: TGTGCCAGCAGTACCAGGAGAGGGACTGTGGGGCAGTACTTC.

The chain combines TRBV7-8 with TRBJ2-2, with 10 nucleotides matching TRBD2. Germline V gene sequence: CDR1 SGHVS, CDR2 FQNEAQ. CDR3 length: 16 amino acids. Losses at the gene ends were 5 bases for V and 2 bases for J; bases not matched to a gene: 5. CDR3 sequence: CASSGGTSDNTGELFF. The CDR3 bases are TGTGCCAGCAGCGGCGGGACTAGCGATAACACCGGGGAGCTGTTTTTT. The full variable domain, in which reference TRBV7-8 and TRBJ2-2 provide the parts outside the CDR3, is GAGVSQSPRYKVAKRGQDVALRCDPISGHVSLFWYQQALGQGPEFLTYFQNEAQLDKSGLPSDRFFAERPEGSVSTLKIQRTQQEDSAVYLCASSGGTSDNTGELFFGEGSRLTVL.

The chain recombines TRBV11-2 with TRBJ2-1; 8 bases match TRBD2. This CDR3 contains 14 residues. Unmatched junction bases numbered 4, after V lost 7 bases and J lost 2 bases. Germline V gives CDR1 SGHAT, CDR2 FQNNGV. CDR3 region: CASTTLAAYNEQFF. The CDR3 DNA reads as TGTGCCAGCACCACACTAGCGGCCTACAATGAGCAGTTCTTC.

The chain recombines TRBV4-1 with TRBJ1-1; D not resolved. CDR1 and CDR2 (germline): MGHRA, YSYEKL. This CDR3 spans 14 amino acids. V lost 1 base to trimming and J lost 1 base, with 7 bases between them. The CDR3 loop is CASSQAWANTEAFF. DNA of the CDR3: TGCGCCAGCAGCCAAGCCTGGGCGAACACTGAAGCTTTCTTT.

J is TRBJ2-1 and V is TRBV2; 9 bases match TRBD1. After removal of 7 bases from V and 4 bases from J, the junction contained 5 bases not matched to a gene. The CDR3 covers 14 residues. Looked up from germline, CDR1 is SNHLY and CDR2 is FYNNEI. CDR3 amino acids: CASTRQGVYNEQFF. CDR3 DNA: TGTGCCAGCACCAGACAGGGGGTATACAATGAGCAGTTCTTC.

This chain connects TRBV5-3 to TRBJ1-2; D unresolved. TRBV5-3 is flagged as an ORF with uncertain function. The CDR3 loop spans 13 amino acids. The ends were cut back, 2 bases at V and 4 bases at J, with 9 bases in the middle. The CDR3 bases are TGTGCCAGAAGCTTCAGCGGGTTCTATGGCTACACCTTC. Translated: CARSFSGFYGYTF.

This clone was detected only a few times. The chain joins TRBV25-1 to TRBJ1-1; the D gene is possibly TRBD1 (5 bases). CDR1 and CDR2 from the germline V gene are MGHDK and SYGVNS. The CDR3 consists of 14 residues. The V and J ends lost 1 base and 1 base respectively, with 7 bases between them. The CDR3 loop reads CASSEFGGNTEAFF. DNA of the CDR3: TGTGCCAGCAGTGAATTCGGGGGGAACACTGAAGCTTTCTTT. The full variable domain, completed using reference TRBV25-1 and TRBJ1-1, is EADIYQTPRYLVIGTGKKITLECSQTMGHDKMYWYQQDPGMELHLIHYSYGVNSTEKGDLSSESTVSRIRTEHFPLTLESARPSHTSQYLCASSEFGGNTEAFFGQGTRLTVV.

The chain links TRBV11-1 to TRBJ2-4; the match to TRBD1 covers 9 bases. Germline CDR1 SGHAT, CDR2 FQDESV (reference sequence). The CDR3 consists of 14 residues. The junction had 1 base not matched to a gene; V was cut back by 3 bases and J by 4 bases. The CDR3 nucleotides are TGTGCCAGCAGCTTCGGGACAGGGAAAAACATTCAGTACTTC. The encoded protein is CASSFGTGKNIQYF.

The genes are TRBV14 and TRBJ2-2, with 10 bases aligning to TRBD1. The V gene end was trimmed by 1 base and the J gene end by 3 bases; junction bases not matched to a gene: 5. There are 17 residues in the CDR3. CDR1 SGHDN and CDR2 FVKESK come from the germline V gene. The CDR3 DNA reads as TGTGCCAGCAGCCAAGTACCCGGACAGGGGGACACCGGGGAGCTGTTTTTT. This gives the protein CASSQVPGQGDTGELFF.

This clone was recorded only once. In nucleotides, the CDR3 is TGTGCCAGCTCACCGGCGGGAGAAAAAGCTTTCTTT. Residues: CASSPAGEKAFF. The chain uses TRBV18 and TRBJ1-1; D ambiguous. This CDR3 region has 12 residues. Trimming left V 3 bases short and J 9 bases short, with 11 bases between. Germline loops: CDR1 KGHSH, CDR2 LQKENI.

The chain couples TRBV20-1 to TRBJ2-1; the D is unclear. The length of the CDR3 is 10 residues. The germline V gene has CDR1 DFQATT and CDR2 SNEGSKA (reference sequence). V was trimmed by 6 bases and J by 10 bases, leaving 10 bases between them. The CDR3 protein is CSALGHEQFF. The CDR3 nucleotides are TGCAGTGCCCTAGGTCACGAGCAGTTCTTC.

This chain joins TRBV21-1 and TRBJ2-2; TRBD2, the D gene given by the table, was not confirmed from the DNA. TRBV21-1 is marked as a pseudogene. The CDR3 sequence is 17 residues long. Here the CDR3 reads CASSKFKRGGPTGELFF. Written as DNA, the CDR3 is TGTGCCAGCAGCAAATTTAAGCGGGGGGGCCCCACCGGGGAGCTGTTTTTT.

CDR3 sequence: CASSPTVPNTEAFF. The CDR3, as DNA: TGCGCCAGCAGCCCCACGGTACCGAACACTGAAGCTTTCTTT. The J gene is TRBJ1-1, the V gene TRBV4-1; D gene ambiguous. The CDR3 has 14 residues. V lost 4 bases, J lost 1 base, and 10 bases lay in between. Germline V CDR1 and CDR2: MGHRA, YSYEKL.

This chain links TRBV6-5 with TRBJ1-2; 8 nucleotides align to TRBD1. The germline CDR1 and CDR2 sequences are MNHEY and SVGAGI. This CDR3 has 16 amino acids. V was clipped by 1 base and J by 4 bases; unmatched bases: 8. CDR3 DNA sequence: TGTGCCAGCAGTTACTGGGGTGGGACAGGAGCCTATGGCTACACCTTC. The encoded protein is CASSYWGGTGAYGYTF.

The CDR3, as DNA: TGCAGCGTTGGCGGGGGCGCGGACTATGGCTACACCTTC. This encodes CSVGGGADYGYTF. The V call is TRBV29-1, the J call TRBJ1-2, with D perhaps TRBD1 (6 bases). In germline, CDR1 is SQVTM, CDR2 ANQGSEA. The CDR3 covers 13 residues. The germline V and J ends were trimmed by 4 bases and 3 bases, with 12 bases remaining between them.

V and J are TRBV2 and TRBJ1-2; a weak D match, TRBD1 (5 bases). Trimming removed 6 bases from V and 2 bases from J, with 10 bases in between. CDR3 length equals 13 residues. Germline V gene data show CDR1 as SNHLY and CDR2 as FYNNEI. CDR3 nucleotides: TGTGCCAGCAGAAAGGACACGAACTATGGCTACACCTTC. The encoded protein is CASRKDTNYGYTF. Based on the CDR3 plus reference TRBV2 and TRBJ1-2, the full variable domain is EPEVTQTPSHQVTQMGQEVILRCVPISNHLYFYWYRQILGQKVEFLVSFYNNEISEKSEIFDDQFSVERPDGSNFTLKIRSTKLEDSAMYFCASRKDTNYGYTFGSGTRLTVV.

This clone was counted a single time. The chain carries TRBV30 and TRBJ2-7; TRBD1 matches 7 bases. The CDR3 spans 13 residues. CDR1 and CDR2 (germline): GTSNPN, SVGIG (reference sequence). The junction had 6 bases not matched to a gene; V was cut back by 5 bases and J by 2 bases. CDR3 region: CAWEDRFAYEQYF. Written as DNA, the CDR3 is TGTGCCTGGGAGGACAGGTTTGCCTACGAGCAGTACTTC.

The V call is TRBV30, the J call TRBJ1-5; D unclear. The germline V gene encodes CDR1 GTSNPN and CDR2 SVGIG (reference sequence). This CDR3 has 12 amino acids. V was shortened by 5 bases and J by 3 bases, with 8 bases between the two germline ends. CDR3 nucleotides: TGTGCCTGGCAGGAGGACAATCAGCCCCAGCATTTT. Translation: CAWQEDNQPQHF.

This rearrangement joins TRBV6-5 to TRBJ1-5, with D perhaps TRBD1 (6 bases). The ends were cut back, 6 bases at V and 4 bases at J, with 10 bases in the middle. This CDR3 comprises 13 residues. Germline assignment: CDR1 MNHEY and CDR2 SVGAGI. The CDR3 bases are TGTGCCAGCAGAGGGGGTCTAAATCAGCCCCAGCATTTT. It is translated as CASRGGLNQPQHF.

The chain couples TRBV27 to TRBJ2-7; 8 positions match TRBD1. The CDR3 is 13 amino acids. Germline CDR1 MNHEY, CDR2 SMNVEV (reference sequence). V lost 6 bases and J lost 5; bases outside the gene matches: 6. This CDR3 reads CASRPSGGDEQYF. CDR3 in DNA: TGTGCCAGCAGGCCGTCAGGGGGCGACGAGCAGTACTTC.

The V and J genes are TRBV4-1 and TRBJ1-4; D is undetermined. V shed 1 base and J shed 5 bases, with 8 bases lying between them. CDR1 MGHRA and CDR2 YSYEKL come from the germline V gene. This CDR3 is built from 14 residues. CDR3: CASSQVGENEKLFF. CDR3 DNA sequence: TGCGCCAGCAGCCAAGTGGGAGAGAATGAAAAACTGTTTTTT.